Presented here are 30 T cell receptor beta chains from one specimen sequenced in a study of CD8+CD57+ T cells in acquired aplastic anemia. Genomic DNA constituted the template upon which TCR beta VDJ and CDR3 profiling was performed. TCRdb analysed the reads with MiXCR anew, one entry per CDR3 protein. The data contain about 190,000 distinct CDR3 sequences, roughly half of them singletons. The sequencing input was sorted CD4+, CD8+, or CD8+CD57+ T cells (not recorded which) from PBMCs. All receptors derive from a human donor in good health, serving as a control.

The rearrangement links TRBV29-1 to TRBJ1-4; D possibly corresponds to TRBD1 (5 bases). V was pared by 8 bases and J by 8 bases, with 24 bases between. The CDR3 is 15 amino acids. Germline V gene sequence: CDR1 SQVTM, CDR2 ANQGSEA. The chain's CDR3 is CSSPMRGFSGEKLFF. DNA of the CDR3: TGCAGCTCACCAATGCGGGGGTTCAGCGGGGAAAAACTGTTTTTT.

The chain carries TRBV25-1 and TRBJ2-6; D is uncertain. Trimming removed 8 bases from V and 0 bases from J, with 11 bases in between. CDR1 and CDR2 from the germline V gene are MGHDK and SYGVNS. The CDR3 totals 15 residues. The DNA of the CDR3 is TGTGCCAGCTCCAGGTCGGACTCTGGGGCCAACGTCCTGACTTTC. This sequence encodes CASSRSDSGANVLTF.

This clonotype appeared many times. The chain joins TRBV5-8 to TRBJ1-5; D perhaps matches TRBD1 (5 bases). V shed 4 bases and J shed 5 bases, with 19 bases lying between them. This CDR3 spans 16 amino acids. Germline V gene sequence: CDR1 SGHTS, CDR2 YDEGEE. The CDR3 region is CASSKALARVDQPQHF. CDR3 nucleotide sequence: TGTGCCAGCAGCAAGGCGTTAGCCAGGGTGGATCAGCCCCAGCATTTT.

The CDR3 bases are TGTGCCAGCAGTAGGGCGTCCAGGGAGCCCCAGCATTTT. Its translation: CASSRASREPQHF. The rearrangement links TRBV7-9 to TRBJ1-5, with D possibly TRBD1 on 5 matching bases. Trimming stripped 6 bases from V and 8 bases from J, with 14 bases between. This CDR3 region has 13 residues. From germline, CDR1 is SEHNR and CDR2 FQNEAQ (reference sequence).

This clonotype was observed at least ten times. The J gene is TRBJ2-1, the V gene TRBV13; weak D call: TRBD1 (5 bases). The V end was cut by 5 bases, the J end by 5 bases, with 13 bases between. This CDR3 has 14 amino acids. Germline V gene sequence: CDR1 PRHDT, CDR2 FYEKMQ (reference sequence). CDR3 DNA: TGTGCCAGCAGCAACCGGCAGGGCGACAATGAGCAGTTCTTC. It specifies CASSNRQGDNEQFF.

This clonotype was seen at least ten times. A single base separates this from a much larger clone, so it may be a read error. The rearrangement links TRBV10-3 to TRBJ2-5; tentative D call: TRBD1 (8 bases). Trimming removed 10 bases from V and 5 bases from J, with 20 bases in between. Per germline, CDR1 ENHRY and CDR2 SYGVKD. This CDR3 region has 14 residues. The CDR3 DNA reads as TGTGCCACCGCGACTAGCAGGGGGCCGGAGACCCAGTACTTC. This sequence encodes CATATSRGPETQYF.

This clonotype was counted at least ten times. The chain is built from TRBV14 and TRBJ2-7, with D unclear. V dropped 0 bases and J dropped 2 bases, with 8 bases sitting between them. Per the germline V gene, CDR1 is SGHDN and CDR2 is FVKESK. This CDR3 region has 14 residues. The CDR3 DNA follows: TGTGCCAGCAGCCAAGAAGGTGTTACCTACGAGCAGTACTTC. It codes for CASSQEGVTYEQYF.

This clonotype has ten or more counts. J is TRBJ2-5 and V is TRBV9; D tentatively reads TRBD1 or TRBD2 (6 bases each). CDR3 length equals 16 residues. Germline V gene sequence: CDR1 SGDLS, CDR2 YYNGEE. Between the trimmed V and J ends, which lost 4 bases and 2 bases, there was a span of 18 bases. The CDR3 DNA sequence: TGTGCCAGCAGCTCATTGGGGGGCCGAGCGCAAGAGACCCAGTACTTC. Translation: CASSSLGGRAQETQYF.

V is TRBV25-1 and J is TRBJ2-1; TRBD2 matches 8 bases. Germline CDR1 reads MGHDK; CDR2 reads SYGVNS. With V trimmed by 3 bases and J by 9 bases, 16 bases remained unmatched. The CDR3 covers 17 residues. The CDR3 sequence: CASSDPVKAGAVGEQFF. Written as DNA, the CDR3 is TGTGCCAGCAGTGATCCCGTTAAAGCGGGAGCGGTCGGTGAGCAGTTCTTC.

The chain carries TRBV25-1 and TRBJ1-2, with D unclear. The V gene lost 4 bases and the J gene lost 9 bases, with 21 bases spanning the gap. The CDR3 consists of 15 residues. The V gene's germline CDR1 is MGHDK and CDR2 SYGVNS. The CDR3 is CASSASGVGPSSYTF. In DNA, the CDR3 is TGTGCCAGCAGTGCCTCCGGCGTCGGCCCTTCGAGCTACACCTTC.

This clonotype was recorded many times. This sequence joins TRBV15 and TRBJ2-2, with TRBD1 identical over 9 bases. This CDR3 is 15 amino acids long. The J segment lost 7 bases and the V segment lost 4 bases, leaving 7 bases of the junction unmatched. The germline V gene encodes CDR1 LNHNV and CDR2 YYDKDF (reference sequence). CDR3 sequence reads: CATSIIQGAGGELFF. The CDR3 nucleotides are TGTGCCACCAGCATAATACAGGGGGCGGGCGGGGAGCTGTTTTTT.

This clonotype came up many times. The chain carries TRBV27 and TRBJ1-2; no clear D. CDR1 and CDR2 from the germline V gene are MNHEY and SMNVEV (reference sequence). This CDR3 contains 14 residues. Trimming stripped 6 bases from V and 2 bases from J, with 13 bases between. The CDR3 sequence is CASRAATLNYGYTF. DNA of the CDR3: TGTGCCAGCAGGGCGGCTACATTGAACTATGGCTACACCTTC.

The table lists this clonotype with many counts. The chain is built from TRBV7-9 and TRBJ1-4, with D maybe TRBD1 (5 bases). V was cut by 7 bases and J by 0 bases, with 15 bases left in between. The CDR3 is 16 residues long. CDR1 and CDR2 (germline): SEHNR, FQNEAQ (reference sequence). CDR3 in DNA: TGTGCCAGCAATGGGGCAGGCGTTGCAACTAATGAAAAACTGTTTTTT. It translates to CASNGAGVATNEKLFF.

CDR3 nucleotide sequence: TGTGCCACCAGCAAAAGAACGGTGTCGAACAACACTGAAGCTTTCTTT. Protein sequence: CATSKRTVSNNTEAFF. This chain uses TRBV15 with TRBJ1-1; D ambiguous. The V end lost 4 bases, the J end lost 2 bases, and 17 bases lay between the germline ends. In germline, CDR1 is LNHNV, CDR2 YYDKDF (reference sequence). The CDR3 extends over 16 amino acids.

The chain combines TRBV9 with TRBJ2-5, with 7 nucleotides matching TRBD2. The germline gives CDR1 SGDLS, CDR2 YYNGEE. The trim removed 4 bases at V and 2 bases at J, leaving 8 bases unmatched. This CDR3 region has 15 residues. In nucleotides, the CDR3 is TGTGCCAGCAGCCAAGGTGGGGGGGGGCAAGAGACCCAGTACTTC. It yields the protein CASSQGGGGQETQYF.

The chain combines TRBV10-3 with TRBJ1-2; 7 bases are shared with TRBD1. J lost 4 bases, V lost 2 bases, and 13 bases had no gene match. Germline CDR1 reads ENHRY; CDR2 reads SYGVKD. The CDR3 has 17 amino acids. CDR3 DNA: TGTGCCATCAGTGAGACAATCGACAGGGAGGTATCCTATGGCTACACCTTC. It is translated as CAISETIDREVSYGYTF.

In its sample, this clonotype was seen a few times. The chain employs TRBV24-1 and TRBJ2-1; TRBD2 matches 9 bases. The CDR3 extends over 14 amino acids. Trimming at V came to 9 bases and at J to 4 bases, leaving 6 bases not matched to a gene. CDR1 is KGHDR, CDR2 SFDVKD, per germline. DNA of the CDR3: TGTGCCACCTCCAGCGGGGGGCGGTACAATGAGCAGTTCTTC. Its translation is CATSSGGRYNEQFF.

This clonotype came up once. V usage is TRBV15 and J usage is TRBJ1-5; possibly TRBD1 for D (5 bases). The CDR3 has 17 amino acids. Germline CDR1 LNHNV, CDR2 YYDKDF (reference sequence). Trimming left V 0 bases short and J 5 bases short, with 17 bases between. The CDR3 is CATSRDRPGWGDQPQHF. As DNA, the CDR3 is TGTGCCACCAGCAGAGATAGGCCCGGGTGGGGGGATCAGCCCCAGCATTTT.

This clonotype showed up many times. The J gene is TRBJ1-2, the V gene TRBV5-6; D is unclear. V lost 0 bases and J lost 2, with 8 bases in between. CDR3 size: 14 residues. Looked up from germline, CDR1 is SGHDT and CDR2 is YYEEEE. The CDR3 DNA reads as TGTGCCAGCAGCTTGGGCCGGCCGAACTATGGCTACACCTTC. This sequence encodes CASSLGRPNYGYTF.

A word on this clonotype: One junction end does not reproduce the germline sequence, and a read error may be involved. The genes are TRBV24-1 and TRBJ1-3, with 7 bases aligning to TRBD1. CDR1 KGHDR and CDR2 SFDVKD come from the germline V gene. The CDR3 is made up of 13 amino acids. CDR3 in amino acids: CATNTGAGNTIYF. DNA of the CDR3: TGTGCCACCAACACAGGGGCCGGAAACACTATATATTTT.

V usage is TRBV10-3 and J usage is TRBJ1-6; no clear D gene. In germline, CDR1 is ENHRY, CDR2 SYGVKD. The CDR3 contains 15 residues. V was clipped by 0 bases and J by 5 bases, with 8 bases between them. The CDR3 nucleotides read TGTGCCATCAGTGAGTCGAACACAGATAATTCACCCCTCCACTTT. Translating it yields CAISESNTDNSPLHF.

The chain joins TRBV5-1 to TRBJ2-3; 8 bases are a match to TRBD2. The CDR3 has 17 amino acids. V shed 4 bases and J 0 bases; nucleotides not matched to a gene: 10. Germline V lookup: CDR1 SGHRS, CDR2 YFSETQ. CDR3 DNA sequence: TGCGCCAGCAGCGACGTGCCTAGCGGGTTAAGCACAGATACGCAGTATTTT. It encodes CASSDVPSGLSTDTQYF. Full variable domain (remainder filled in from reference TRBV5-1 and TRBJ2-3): KAGVTQTPRYLIKTRGQQVTLSCSPISGHRSVSWYQQTPGQGLQFLFEYFSETQRNKGNFPGRFSGRQFSNSRSEMNVSTLELGDSALYLCASSDVPSGLSTDTQYFGPGTRLTVL.

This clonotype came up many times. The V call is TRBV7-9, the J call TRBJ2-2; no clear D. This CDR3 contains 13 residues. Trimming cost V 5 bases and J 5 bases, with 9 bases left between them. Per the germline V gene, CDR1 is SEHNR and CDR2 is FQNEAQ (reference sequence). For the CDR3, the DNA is TGTGCCAGCAGCCTAACCGCAACCGGGGAGCTGTTTTTT. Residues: CASSLTATGELFF.

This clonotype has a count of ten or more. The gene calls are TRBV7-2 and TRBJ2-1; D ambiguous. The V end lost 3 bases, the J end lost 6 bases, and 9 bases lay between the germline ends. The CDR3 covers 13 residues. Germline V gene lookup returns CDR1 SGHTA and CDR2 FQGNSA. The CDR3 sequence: CASSFLSLNEQFF. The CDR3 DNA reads TGTGCCAGCAGCTTTCTGAGTCTCAATGAGCAGTTCTTC.

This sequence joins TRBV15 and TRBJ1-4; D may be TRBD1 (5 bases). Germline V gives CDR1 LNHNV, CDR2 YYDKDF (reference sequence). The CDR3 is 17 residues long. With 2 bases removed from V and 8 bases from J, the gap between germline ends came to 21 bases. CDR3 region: CATSRPEVWGNGEKLFF. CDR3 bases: TGTGCCACCAGCAGACCCGAGGTTTGGGGGAACGGGGAAAAACTGTTTTTT. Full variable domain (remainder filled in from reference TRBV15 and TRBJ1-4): DAMVIQNPRYQVTQFGKPVTLSCSQTLNHNVMYWYQQKSSQAPKLLFHYYDKDFNNEADTPDNFQSRRPNTSFCFLDIRSPGLGDTAMYLCATSRPEVWGNGEKLFFGSGTQLSVL.

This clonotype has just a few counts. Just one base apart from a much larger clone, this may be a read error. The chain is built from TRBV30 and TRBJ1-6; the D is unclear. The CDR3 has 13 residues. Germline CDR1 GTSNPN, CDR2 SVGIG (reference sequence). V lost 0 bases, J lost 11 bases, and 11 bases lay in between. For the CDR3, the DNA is TGTGCCTGGAGTGTAGGTGGGAATCCACCCCTCCACTTT. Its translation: CAWSVGGNPPLHF.

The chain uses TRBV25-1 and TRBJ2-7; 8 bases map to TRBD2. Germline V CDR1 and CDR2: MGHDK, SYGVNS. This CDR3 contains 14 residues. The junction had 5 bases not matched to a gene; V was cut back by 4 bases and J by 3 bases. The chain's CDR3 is CASSGVAGNYEQYF. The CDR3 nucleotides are TGTGCCAGCAGTGGGGTAGCGGGGAACTACGAGCAGTACTTC.

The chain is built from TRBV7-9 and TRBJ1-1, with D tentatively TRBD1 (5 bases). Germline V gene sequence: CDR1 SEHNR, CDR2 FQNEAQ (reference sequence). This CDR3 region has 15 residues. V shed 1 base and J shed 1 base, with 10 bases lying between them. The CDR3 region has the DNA TGTGCCAGCAGCTTAGGTGGGGGATGGAACACTGAAGCTTTCTTT. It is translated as CASSLGGGWNTEAFF. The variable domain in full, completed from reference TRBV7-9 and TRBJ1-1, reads DTGVSQNPRHKITKRGQNVTFRCDPISEHNRLYWYRQTLGQGPEFLTYFQNEAQLEKSRLLSDRFSAERPKGSFSTLEIQRTEQGDSAMYLCASSLGGGWNTEAFFGQGTRLTVV.

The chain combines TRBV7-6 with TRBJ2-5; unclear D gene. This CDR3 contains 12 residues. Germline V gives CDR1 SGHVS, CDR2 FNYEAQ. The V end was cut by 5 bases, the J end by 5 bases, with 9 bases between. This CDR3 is CASSPNGETQYF. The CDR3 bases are TGTGCCAGCAGCCCGAATGGGGAGACCCAGTACTTC.

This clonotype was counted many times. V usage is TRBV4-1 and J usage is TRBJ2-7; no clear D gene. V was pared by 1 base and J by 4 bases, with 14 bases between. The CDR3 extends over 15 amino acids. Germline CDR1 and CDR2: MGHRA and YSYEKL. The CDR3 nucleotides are TGCGCCAGCAGCCAAGTCGCTCGCGTCTCTTACGAGCAGTACTTC. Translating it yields CASSQVARVSYEQYF.